This T cell receptor (beta chain) was identified during a study of shared clonotypes between healthy human individuals. The assay was immunoSEQ multiplex PCR, and TCRdb's table has in-frame clones only and misses some. The sample has nearly 2 million clones, approximately 94% seen once. Germline assignment: CDR1 MNHNY and CDR2 SVGAGI (reference sequence). The V end was cut by 4 bases, the J end by 5 bases, with 11 bases between. This CDR3 has 13 residues. Naive CD8 cells were CD45RO-negative, positively selected for CCR7, excluding terminally differentiated effector memory CD45RA+ cells. Sequencing input: naive CD8+ T cells sorted from blood. The chain couples TRBV6-6 to TRBJ2-5, with a tentative D call TRBD1 (5 bases). This sequence originates from a young man in good health. CDR3: CASSSGRWETQYF. For the CDR3, the DNA is TGTGCCAGCAGTTCAGGGCGTTGGGAGACCCAGTACTTC.